The clone carrying this TCR beta chain has only a few counts. Its target is unknown. Quantitative 5'-RACE with molecular barcodes generated TCR beta libraries. TCRdb re-called the 5' RACE reads with MiXCR, one entry per CDR3 protein. The table records 700,000 or so distinct CDR3 sequences, 15% to 20% of them present only once. These data belong to a study of CD8 T cells in ankylosing spondylitis. Findings and caveats of the study: Characteristic of ankylosing spondylitis blood, it appeared, was a TCR beta motif comprising several highly homologous variants. Past research had described some motif variants in reactive arthritis synovial fluid and blood. A CD8+ phenotype characterized the disease-linked clones, which were relatively rare in peripheral blood. Reported data indicate significant enrichment of disease-linked clones within matched ankylosing spondylitis synovial fluid.

Sequencing used blood, either unsorted or a sorted T cell fraction (not recorded which). This TCR derives from a male donor with ankylosing spondylitis.

For the CDR3, the DNA is TGTGCCATCAGTGAAGGTGGCTACGAGCAGTACTTC. Amino acids: CAISEGGYEQYF. This chain uses TRBV10-3 with TRBJ2-7; no clear D. CDR3 length: 12 amino acids. The germline V and J ends were trimmed by 3 bases and 3 bases, with 6 bases remaining between them. Germline lookup yields CDR1 ENHRY and CDR2 SYGVKD.